This TCR beta chain comes out of a study of cytomegalovirus exposure and HLA in healthy donors. Across the whole study: HLA-typed donors were the source of approximately 80 million unique TCRs held in an early data release.

There are 12 residues in the CDR3. Trimming shortened V by 5 bases and J by 8 bases, and 12 bases separated the two germline ends. CDR1 is MNHEY and CDR2 is SVGAGI in the germline V gene. Primers included in the PCR were 60 Vbeta and 13 Jbeta primers. Using immunoSEQ multiplex PCR, the repertoire was profiled, and TCRdb retains in-frame clones only, with some absent. The repertoire holds some 150,000 clones, with approximately 80% as singletons. General study findings and limits: It has been reported that TCR beta sequences accurately predicted the HLA-A and HLA-B alleles of most subjects. Among TCR sequences, most were rare, though some public TCRs appeared in many donors.

Remarks on this clone: Its antigen is not known.

This chain links TRBV6-5 with TRBJ1-2; no firm D call. The source of this sequence is a boy aged 2 to 10 in good health and CMV-seronegative. The sample was PBMCs. The CDR3 DNA is TGTGCCAGCAGTGAACTTGGAGGCGGCTACACCTTC. Translating gives CASSELGGGYTF.